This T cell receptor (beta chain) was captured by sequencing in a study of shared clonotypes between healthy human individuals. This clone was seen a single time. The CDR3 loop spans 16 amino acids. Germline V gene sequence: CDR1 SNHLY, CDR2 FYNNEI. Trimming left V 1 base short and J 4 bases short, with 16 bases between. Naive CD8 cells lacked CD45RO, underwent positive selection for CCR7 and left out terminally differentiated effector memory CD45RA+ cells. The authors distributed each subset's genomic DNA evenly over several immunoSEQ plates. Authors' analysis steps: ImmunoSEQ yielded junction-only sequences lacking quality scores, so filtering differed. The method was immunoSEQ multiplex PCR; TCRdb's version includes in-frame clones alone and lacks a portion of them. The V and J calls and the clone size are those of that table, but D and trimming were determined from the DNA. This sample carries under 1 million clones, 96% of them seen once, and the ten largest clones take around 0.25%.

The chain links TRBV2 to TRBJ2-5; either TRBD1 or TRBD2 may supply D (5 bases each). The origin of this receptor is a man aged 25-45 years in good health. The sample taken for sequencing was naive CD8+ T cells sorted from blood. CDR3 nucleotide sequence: TGTGCCAGCAGTGAAGGAACCAGACCTGGGGGAGAGACCCAGTACTTC. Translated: CASSEGTRPGGETQYF.